Listed below are T cell receptor beta chains from one sample, sequenced in a study of T-cell reconstitution after alpha-beta-depleted transplantation in children. TCRdb ran MiXCR on the PCR reads and lists one entry per CDR3 protein. The data show approximately 490,000 distinct CDR3 sequences, with about 12% seen just once and less than 6.5% held by the top ten. The sample here was PBMCs from the stem cell graft donor, taken from the stem cell graft. The receptor source for this set is a human donor who donated a stem cell graft to a child with combined immunodeficiency. The CDR3 runs from the conserved cysteine through the conserved F or W. A D gene is named only where the DNA matches it firmly. A clone size is listed for some rows: how often the clone was seen (once, few, many), or a class if it is expanded.

>-|TRBJ2-7|TRBD2|TRBV5-1
TGCGCCAGCAGCCCGGGGTTTGGACTAGCGGCCGACTACGAGCAGTACTTC
CASSPGFGLAADYEQYF
>many|TRBJ2-2|-|TRBV9
TGTGCCAGCAGCGTAGTGGACGGGTATGGCGGGGAGCTGTTTTTT
CASSVVDGYGGELFF
>-|TRBJ2-3|TRBD2|TRBV10-3
TGTGCCATCAGTGGGGCGGGGGTAGCCCTGGGCCGGTATTTT
CAISGAGVALGRYF
>many|TRBJ2-7|-|TRBV28
TGTGCCAGCAGTTCCTCGGGTACACCCTACGAGCAGTACTTC
CASSSSGTPYEQYF
>-|TRBJ1-2|-|TRBV12-3/TRBV12-4
TGTGCCAGCAGTTTCTCGGCAGGGTGGAGTCGGGGCTACACCTTC
CASSFSAGWSRGYTF
>-|TRBJ2-3|-|TRBV12-3/TRBV12-4
TGTGCCAGCAGTTTATATGGCCCGGCGGATACGCAGTATTTT
CASSLYGPADTQYF
>few|TRBJ2-7|-|TRBV5-6
TGTGCCAGCAGCTTGTGGGCAGGTTATCCCCGCTCCTACGAGCAGTACTTC
CASSLWAGYPRSYEQYF
>-|TRBJ2-5|TRBD1|TRBV5-1
TGCGCCAGCAGCTTGTCACAGGGGGCCGGGAAGACCCAGTACTTC
CASSLSQGAGKTQYF
>-|TRBJ2-7|-|TRBV30
TGTGCCTGGAGTGTGAGCCACTACGAGCAGTACTTC
CAWSVSHYEQYF
>many|TRBJ2-3|-|TRBV9
TGTGCCAGCAGCGTAGGGTTATCTCATAGCACAGATACGCAGTATTTT
CASSVGLSHSTDTQYF
>many|TRBJ1-2|-|TRBV5-8
TGTGCCAGCAGCTTGCGGTCAGACACTAACTATGGCTACACCTTC
CASSLRSDTNYGYTF
>few|TRBJ2-3|-|TRBV5-1
TGCGCCAGCAAAAAACCCAGCACAGATACGCAGTATTTT
CASKKPSTDTQYF
>many|TRBJ2-7|TRBD1|TRBV29-1
TGCAGCGTGAAGACAGGGGGCTCCTACGAGCAGTACTTC
CSVKTGGSYEQYF
>-|TRBJ2-2|-|TRBV29-1
TGCAGCGTTGAAGACATCCTAGGACCCTCCCCCGGGGAGCTGTTTTTT
CSVEDILGPSPGELFF
>-|TRBJ2-3|-|TRBV6-2/TRBV6-3
TGTGCCAGCAGAGAGACAGGGGACTACACAGATACGCAGTATTTT
CASRETGDYTDTQYF
>few|TRBJ2-3|TRBD2|TRBV7-2
TGTGCCAGCAGCACGGGACTAGCGGGAGGGTATTTT
CASSTGLAGGYF
>few|TRBJ2-1|TRBD2|TRBV24-1
TGTGCCACCAGTGATCCGCGCAGCGGGGGTTCCTACAATGAGCAGTTCTTC
CATSDPRSGGSYNEQFF
>many|TRBJ2-1|-|TRBV29-1
TGCAGCGGCATGCCCGAGCAATACAATGAGCAGTTCTTC
CSGMPEQYNEQFF
>few|TRBJ2-3|TRBD2|TRBV6-2/TRBV6-3
TGTGCCAGCAGGATCTCCCCCTTGGTAGCGGGAGCCGGAACAGATACGCAGTATTTT
CASRISPLVAGAGTDTQYF
>many|TRBJ1-1|TRBD1|TRBV20-1
TGCAGTGTCGGGACAGGGGGCAAGGTCACTGAAGCTTTCTTT
CSVGTGGKVTEAFF
>-|TRBJ2-3|TRBD2|TRBV20-1
TGCAGTGCTCCCCGACTAGCGGGGCTCACAGATACGCAGTATTTT
CSAPRLAGLTDTQYF
>few|TRBJ2-7|-|TRBV9
TGTGCCAGCAGCGTTTCATCTTCCAACGAGCAGTACTTC
CASSVSSSNEQYF
>few|TRBJ2-2|-|TRBV6-2/TRBV6-3
TGTGCCACTACGGTATCGCGCGGAGCCGGGGAGCTGTTTTTT
CATTVSRGAGELFF
>-|TRBJ2-5|-|TRBV7-9
TGTGCCAGCAGCTTAGCGGGACCAACCTGGGAGACCCAGTACTTC
CASSLAGPTWETQYF
>-|TRBJ2-7|-|TRBV6-2/TRBV6-3
TGTGCCAGCAGCAGTCCCGGGACTTCCCACTTTTCCTACGAGCAGTACTTC
CASSSPGTSHFSYEQYF
>-|TRBJ2-2|-|TRBV2
TGTGCCAGCAAGGGACAACCCATCACCGGGGAGCTGTTTTTT
CASKGQPITGELFF
>-|TRBJ1-6|-|TRBV20-1
TGCAGTGTTTCGCGCGGCATGGGATTCCACTTT
CSVSRGMGFHF
>-|TRBJ2-5|-|TRBV7-8
TGTGCCCTCAAGGAGTACCAAGAGACCCAGTACTTC
CALKEYQETQYF
>-|TRBJ1-4|TRBD1|TRBV14
TGTGCCAGCAGCAAAGGGACAGCAACTAATGAAAAACTGTTTTTT
CASSKGTATNEKLFF
>-|TRBJ2-3|TRBD1|TRBV29-1
TGCAGCGTTGAAGAACCGGGACAGGGGGGGTTGGCAGATACGCAGTATTTT
CSVEEPGQGGLADTQYF
>-|TRBJ1-1|-|TRBV7-1
TGTGCCAGCAGCTCCTTTACGGGAGCGGACACTGAAGCTTTCTTT
CASSSFTGADTEAFF
>-|TRBJ1-5|-|TRBV12-3/TRBV12-4
TGTGCCAGCAGGTGGGGGGACGGGCAGCCCCAGCATTTT
CASRWGDGQPQHF
>-|TRBJ2-4|-|TRBV24-1
-
CCSARQTPTKNIQYF
>-|TRBJ2-3|TRBD1|TRBV5-5
TGTGCCAGCAGCCTGTGGACAGGTCTAGATACGCAGTATTTT
CASSLWTGLDTQYF
>few|TRBJ2-7|TRBD1|TRBV7-8
TGTGCCAGCAGCTTGGGACAGGTTATAGGCGAGCAGTACTTC
CASSLGQVIGEQYF
>many|TRBJ2-2|TRBD2|TRBV6-5
TGTGCCAGCAGTTACTCAGCGGGAGGGATCCGGGAGCTGTTTTTT
CASSYSAGGIRELFF
>-|TRBJ1-6|-|TRBV20-1
TGCAGTGCCCCCCAGGTGTATAATTCACCCCTCCACTTT
CSAPQVYNSPLHF
>-|TRBJ2-2|TRBD1|TRBV20-1
TGCAGTGCCAACGACAGGGGGTGGAACACCGGGGAGCTGTTTTTT
CSANDRGWNTGELFF
>-|TRBJ2-7|-|TRBV11-1
TGTGCCAGCAGCTTAATTGGTATAAGCGAGCAGTACTTC
CASSLIGISEQYF
>-|TRBJ2-1|TRBD2|TRBV7-3
TGTGCCAGCAGCTTAACGCTAGCGGGAGCGTTCTACAATGAGCAGTTCTTC
CASSLTLAGAFYNEQFF
>few|TRBJ1-1|TRBD1|TRBV9
TGTGCCAGCAGCGCCGTACAGGGGTCCACTGAAGCTTTCTTT
CASSAVQGSTEAFF
>-|TRBJ2-1|-|TRBV6-5
TGTGCCAGCAGTTACCAAACGGGGATCGATGAGCAGTTCTTC
CASSYQTGIDEQFF
>-|TRBJ2-2|-|TRBV4-3
TGCGCCAGCAGCCAAGAACGGGCGGTCACCGGGGAGCTGTTTTTT
CASSQERAVTGELFF
>once|TRBJ2-4|-|TRBV4-3
TGCGCCAGCAGCCAAGATTGGTCCGGTCCCCATGAACGCATTCAGTACTTC
CASSQDWSGPHERIQYF
>-|TRBJ2-1|-|TRBV27
TGTGCCAGCAGTTTATCGAACCTGGGATCCTACAATGAGCAGTTCTTC
CASSLSNLGSYNEQFF
>many|TRBJ1-4|-|TRBV28
TGTGCCAGCAGTCCGAGGGTTATGAGTGAAAAACTGTTTTTT
CASSPRVMSEKLFF
>many|TRBJ2-1|-|TRBV27
TGTGCCAGCAGGGGCGGGGTAAGCTCCTACAATGAGCAGTTCTTC
CASRGGVSSYNEQFF
>many|TRBJ1-4|TRBD1|TRBV11-2
TGTGCCAGCAGCCCCCAAGGACAGGGATACGAAAAACTGTTTTTT
CASSPQGQGYEKLFF
>-|TRBJ2-1|-|TRBV12-3/TRBV12-4
TGTGCCAGCAGCATCGGACAGTTAAGTGAGCAGTTCTTC
CASSIGQLSEQFF
>few|TRBJ2-1|TRBD2|TRBV7-9
TGTGCCAGCAGCTCCAGGACTAGCGGGAGGATTAATGAGCAGTTCTTC
CASSSRTSGRINEQFF
>-|TRBJ2-1|-|TRBV20-1
TGCAGTGCTAGAGATCCTCGGGGGGCGGTGTGGGATGAGCAGTTCTTC
CSARDPRGAVWDEQFF
>few|TRBJ2-7|-|TRBV5-1
TGCGCCAGCAGCCCCGGACAACCCTACGAGCAGTACTTC
CASSPGQPYEQYF
>many|TRBJ2-7|TRBD2|TRBV12-3/TRBV12-4
TGTGCCAGCAGTTTAGCGGGACTACCAGCGGGAGAGCAGTACTTC
CASSLAGLPAGEQYF
>-|TRBJ2-5|TRBD2|TRBV5-1
TGCGCCAGCAGCCTTACTAGCGCAGAGACCCAGTACTTC
CASSLTSAETQYF
>many|TRBJ2-5|TRBD1|TRBV7-2
TGTGCCAGCAGCTCCACGCCGGGACAGAAAGAGACCCAGTACTTC
CASSSTPGQKETQYF
>-|TRBJ1-5|-|TRBV7-2
TGTGCCAGCAGCTTATCGGGTTATAGCAATCAGCCCCAGCATTTT
CASSLSGYSNQPQHF
>-|TRBJ2-1|-|TRBV6-1
TGTGCCAGCAAGGGCGGGGTATCCTACAATGAGCAGTTCTTC
CASKGGVSYNEQFF
>-|TRBJ2-3|-|TRBV5-1
TGCGCCAGCAGCTTGAGGGAAGGGGTCACAGATACGCAGTATTTT
CASSLREGVTDTQYF
>-|TRBJ1-2|-|TRBV21-1
TGTGCCAGCAGCAGTGTGGATTCCTATGGCTACACCTTC
CASSSVDSYGYTF